What follows are 29 T cell receptor beta chains derived from one specimen sequenced in a study of blood T cells in healthy people across ages. Using a J-beta primer mix together with a sample-barcoded 5' primer, a second PCR was run for about 6 to 12 cycles. TCRdb fed the 5' RACE reads into MiXCR, producing one record per CDR3 protein. This table has about 570,000 distinct CDR3 sequences, over 25% appearing once. In addition, the sample was reused for a study of T cells of mothers and their children.

Source material: blood. The receptors were sampled from a boy under 10 years old in good health.

The chain uses TRBV24-1 and TRBJ2-6; D is unresolved. This CDR3 comprises 16 residues. Germline CDR1 is KGHDR and CDR2 is SFDVKD. Deletions cut 3 bases from V and 0 bases from J, with 8 bases between. The CDR3 here is CATSDPPSSGANVLTF. For the CDR3, the DNA is TGTGCCACCAGTGATCCCCCAAGCTCTGGGGCCAACGTCCTGACTTTC.

This clonotype was counted between two and nine times. V gene TRBV7-9 combines with J gene TRBJ2-5; 10 nucleotides line up with TRBD2. The DNA end favors TRBJ2-1, so the J call may be wrong. The CDR3 is made up of 16 amino acids. Germline V gene sequence: CDR1 SEHNR, CDR2 FQNEAQ (reference sequence). This CDR3 reads CASSLVSGRADNEQFF. The CDR3 DNA is TGTGCCAGCAGCTTAGTGAGCGGGAGGGCCGATAATGAGCAGTTCTTC.

There are a few counts of this clonotype. The rearrangement links TRBV20-1 to TRBJ2-5, with TRBD1 matching 8 bases. The V gene's germline CDR1 is DFQATT and CDR2 SNEGSKA (reference sequence). Trimming at V came to 4 bases and at J to 3 bases, leaving 4 bases not matched to a gene. The length of the CDR3 is 13 residues. This CDR3 is CSATDRGKETQYF. The CDR3 DNA follows: TGCAGTGCTACAGACAGGGGAAAAGAGACCCAGTACTTC.

The V call is TRBV7-8, the J call TRBJ2-2; 8 bases map to TRBD2. CDR1 is SGHVS, CDR2 FQNEAQ, per germline. The junction had 3 bases not matched to a gene; V was cut back by 1 base and J by 5 bases. The CDR3 is 15 amino acids. The CDR3 sequence is CASSLERLATGELFF. CDR3 DNA sequence: TGTGCCAGCAGCTTAGAGCGACTAGCGACCGGGGAGCTGTTTTTT.

The chain combines TRBV7-2 with TRBJ2-7; 9 bases map to TRBD2. This CDR3 contains 14 residues. Trimming cost V 5 bases and J 2 bases; bases outside gene matches: 4. Per germline, CDR1 SGHTA and CDR2 FQGNSA. CDR3 in amino acids: CASSALAGAYEQYF. The CDR3 DNA reads as TGTGCCAGCAGCGCACTAGCGGGTGCCTACGAGCAGTACTTC.

Only a few counts were recorded for this clonotype. The chain joins TRBV29-1 to TRBJ2-1; 12 nucleotides agree with TRBD2. The J segment lost 10 bases and the V segment lost 4 bases, leaving 20 bases of the junction unmatched. The CDR3 spans 18 residues. Germline-derived CDR1 and CDR2 are SQVTM and ANQGSEA. CDR3 DNA: TGCAGCGTTGTACGACTAGCGGGAGAGAATAATAGGATCAGCGAGCAGTTCTTC. Translation: CSVVRLAGENNRISEQFF.

Details on this clonotype: Germline and junction disagree at one end, which may indicate a read error. The chain employs TRBV12-3 or TRBV12-4 and TRBJ1-4; D gene uncertain. CDR3 length: 15 residues. The CDR3 protein is CASSHTYATNEKLFF. In DNA form, the CDR3 reads TGTGCCAGCAGCCATACATACGCAACCAATGAAAAACTGTTTTTT.

Only one count was recorded for this clonotype. The chain links TRBV5-1 to TRBJ1-2; 11 bases line up with TRBD1. The CDR3 length is 13 residues. Germline V gene data show CDR1 as SGHRS and CDR2 as YFSETQ. Trimming at V came to 7 bases and at J to 3 bases, leaving 2 bases not matched to a gene. This chain's CDR3 is CASGQGADYGYTF. In nucleotides, the CDR3 is TGCGCCAGCGGACAGGGGGCGGACTATGGCTACACCTTC. Full variable domain (rest looked up from reference TRBV5-1 and TRBJ1-2): KAGVTQTPRYLIKTRGQQVTLSCSPISGHRSVSWYQQTPGQGLQFLFEYFSETQRNKGNFPGRFSGRQFSNSRSEMNVSTLELGDSALYLCASGQGADYGYTFGSGTRLTVV.

The V call is TRBV29-1, the J call TRBJ2-1; unclear D gene. The CDR3 covers 14 residues. Germline lookup yields CDR1 SQVTM and CDR2 ANQGSEA. The V and J ends lost 1 base and 0 bases respectively, with 7 bases between them. CDR3: CSVEVVSSYNEQFF. The CDR3 nucleotides read TGCAGCGTTGAAGTGGTGAGCTCCTACAATGAGCAGTTCTTC.

V and J are TRBV12-3 or TRBV12-4 and TRBJ2-2, with D hard to call. The CDR3 has 14 amino acids. Trimming cost V 6 bases and J 3 bases, with 11 bases left between them. The CDR3 region has the DNA TGTGCCAGCAGAGGACCACTGGACACCGGGGAGCTGTTTTTT. Protein sequence: CASRGPLDTGELFF.

This clonotype was seen a few times. V is TRBV4-3 and J is TRBJ1-2; the D is unclear. CDR1 LGHNA and CDR2 YSLEER come from the germline V gene. The length of the CDR3 is 16 residues. Trimming cost V 1 base and J 8 bases, with 20 bases left between them. DNA for the CDR3: TGCGCCAGCAGCCAAGGGCTCCAGAGATCGCTCCCCGGCTACACCTTC. Residues: CASSQGLQRSLPGYTF.

This clonotype was detected only a few times. The chain combines TRBV3-1 with TRBJ2-3; no firm D call. This CDR3 has 15 residues. CDR1 and CDR2 (germline): LGHDT, YNNKEL (reference sequence). V lost 0 bases and J lost 2, with 9 bases in between. The chain's CDR3 is CASSQDEDYTDTQYF. The CDR3 DNA reads TGTGCCAGCAGCCAAGACGAGGATTACACAGATACGCAGTATTTT.

This clonotype turned up a few times. The CDR3 coding sequence is TGCAGTGCCGTCGGGACTCCCCTAACCTACGAGCAGTACTTC. Its protein is CSAVGTPLTYEQYF. The chain is built from TRBV20-1 and TRBJ2-7; perhaps TRBD2 as D (6 bases). V shed 6 bases and J shed 2 bases, with 17 bases lying between them. The CDR3 runs 14 residues. Germline V gene sequence: CDR1 DFQATT, CDR2 SNEGSKA (reference sequence).

The chain employs TRBV12-3 or TRBV12-4 and TRBJ1-2; TRBD1 matches 7 bases. The CDR3 runs 13 residues. V shed 8 bases, J shed 3 bases, and the junction held 6 bases outside the gene matches. CDR3 in amino acids: CASRDRADYGYTF. CDR3 DNA: TGTGCCAGCCGAGACAGGGCGGACTATGGCTACACCTTC.

For this clonotype: One end of the junction fails to match germline, which may point to a read error. J is TRBJ2-4 and V is TRBV7-2, with TRBD2 matching 7 bases. The CDR3 is 17 residues long. CDR1 is SGHTA, CDR2 FQGNSA, per germline. In DNA, the CDR3 is TGTGCCAGCGGCTTAGTTGCGGGAGTTCTAGCCAAAAACATTCAGTACTTC. It yields the protein CASGLVAGVLAKNIQYF.

This clonotype has only a few counts. A much larger clone differs from this one at a single base, so this may be a read error. The V gene is TRBV20-1, the J gene TRBJ1-2, with 8 bases fitting TRBD1. Germline V gene sequence: CDR1 DFQATT, CDR2 SNEGSKA (reference sequence). The CDR3 runs 13 residues. V shed 3 bases and J 4 bases; nucleotides not matched to a gene: 4. The CDR3: CSARTGAGYGYTF. The CDR3 DNA follows: TGCAGTGCTAGGACAGGGGCCGGCTATGGCTACACCTTC.

This clonotype occurred a few times. The chain has TRBV5-5 and TRBJ2-4, with D possibly called TRBD1 or TRBD2 (5 bases each). Germline CDR1 is SGHKS and CDR2 is YYEKEE (reference sequence). CDR3 size: 14 residues. V lost 0 bases to trimming and J lost 8 bases, with 12 bases between them. The CDR3 nucleotides read TGTGCCAGCAGCTTGGGGGGGTGGGTGGACATTCAGTACTTC. Amino acid sequence: CASSLGGWVDIQYF.

This clonotype was seen a handful of times. The chain is built from TRBV9 and TRBJ2-7; D remains ambiguous. The CDR3 totals 13 residues. Per the germline V gene, CDR1 is SGDLS and CDR2 is YYNGEE. Trimming left V 3 bases short and J 7 bases short, with 14 bases between. CDR3 sequence: CASSATFSGEQYF. Here the CDR3 DNA reads TGTGCCAGCAGCGCCACTTTCTCTGGGGAGCAGTACTTC.

This rearrangement joins TRBV7-6 to TRBJ2-5; 7 nucleotides line up with TRBD2. Unmatched junction bases numbered 10, after V lost 5 bases and J lost 4 bases. The V gene's germline CDR1 is SGHVS and CDR2 FNYEAQ. The CDR3 runs to 15 residues. This CDR3 is CASSAQGRVRETQYF. The CDR3 DNA is TGTGCCAGCAGCGCCCAAGGGAGGGTTCGAGAGACCCAGTACTTC. Full variable domain (rest looked up from reference TRBV7-6 and TRBJ2-5): GAGVSQSPRYKVTKRGQDVALRCDPISGHVSLYWYRQALGQGPEFLTYFNYEAQQDKSGLPNDRFSAERPEGSISTLTIQRTEQRDSAMYRCASSAQGRVRETQYFGPGTRLLVL.

V is TRBV2 and J is TRBJ1-1; 8 nucleotides agree with TRBD1. With 10 bases clipped from V and 3 bases from J, the junction kept 13 bases outside the gene matches. The CDR3 has 15 amino acids. The germline CDR1 and CDR2 sequences are SNHLY and FYNNEI. The CDR3 DNA is TGTGCCATCTCAGGGGGCCCTCGTACTTACACTGAAGCTTTCTTT. Protein: CAISGGPRTYTEAFF. The entire variable domain, with the rest obtained from reference TRBV2 and TRBJ1-1, is as follows: EPEVTQTPSHQVTQMGQEVILRCVPISNHLYFYWYRQILGQKVEFLVSFYNNEISEKSEIFDDQFSVERPDGSNFTLKIRSTKLEDSAMYFCAISGGPRTYTEAFFGQGTRLTVV.

This clonotype was observed a few times. The V gene is TRBV6-2 or TRBV6-3, the J gene TRBJ2-1; perhaps TRBD1 as D (5 bases). The assigned J gene may be wrong: the sequence end matches TRBJ2-5 better. Germline values: CDR1 MNHEY, CDR2 SVGEGT. The CDR3 contains 15 residues. CDR3 sequence reads: CASSPHTDSSETQYF. DNA of the CDR3: TGTGCCAGCAGCCCCCACACCGACAGTTCAGAGACCCAGTACTTC.

The V call is TRBV5-6, the J call TRBJ2-5; D gene uncertain. The DNA end is a closer match to TRBJ2-7, so the J assignment may be wrong. Germline-derived CDR1 and CDR2 are SGHDT and YYEEEE. The CDR3 is made up of 14 amino acids. The CDR3 protein is CASSFIQRNYEQYF. The CDR3 coding sequence is TGTGCCAGCAGCTTCATCCAGCGCAACTACGAGCAGTACTTC.

In this sample, this clonotype turned up many times. The chain carries TRBV29-1 and TRBJ1-1, with a weak D call TRBD1 (5 bases). Germline CDR1 is SQVTM and CDR2 is ANQGSEA. This CDR3 spans 16 amino acids. Trimming took 3 bases from V and 5 from J, leaving 22 bases between them. The CDR3 here is CSVDQFKGTLGTEAFF. The CDR3 region has the DNA TGCAGCGTTGACCAGTTTAAAGGGACTCTGGGGACTGAAGCTTTCTTT.

This chain links TRBV7-3 with TRBJ2-1; TRBD1 matches at 9 bases. Trimming at V came to 2 bases and at J to 4 bases, leaving 3 bases not matched to a gene. CDR1 and CDR2 (germline): SGHTA, FQGTGA. The CDR3 consists of 15 residues. CDR3: CASSLGGTGYNEQFF. In DNA, the CDR3 is TGTGCCAGCAGCTTAGGTGGGACAGGGTACAATGAGCAGTTCTTC.

The gene calls are TRBV6-2 or TRBV6-3 and TRBJ1-2; the match to TRBD1 covers 7 bases. V lost 2 bases and J lost 3; bases outside the gene matches: 3. Germline V gene sequence: CDR1 MNHEY, CDR2 SVGEGT. The CDR3 totals 14 residues. This CDR3 reads CASSYRTGYYGYTF. The CDR3 region has the DNA TGTGCCAGCAGTTACCGGACAGGCTACTATGGCTACACCTTC.

The gene calls are TRBV15 and TRBJ1-1; D unclear. V was clipped by 0 bases and J by 1 base, with 12 bases between them. The CDR3 is 16 amino acids. The V gene's germline CDR1 is LNHNV and CDR2 YYDKDF (reference sequence). CDR3 residues: CATSRDLTVGNTEAFF. The CDR3 DNA reads TGTGCCACCAGCAGAGATCTTACAGTAGGGAACACTGAAGCTTTCTTT.

The chain uses TRBV14 and TRBJ2-4; perhaps D is TRBD1 or TRBD2 (5 bases each). The V gene lost 6 bases and the J gene lost 8 bases, with 17 bases spanning the gap. Germline V gene sequence: CDR1 SGHDN, CDR2 FVKESK. The CDR3 loop spans 14 amino acids. CDR3 bases: TGTGCCAGCAGAAGAGGGGCAGGGAATCACATTCAGTACTTC. It yields the protein CASRRGAGNHIQYF. Combining the CDR3 with reference TRBV14 and TRBJ2-4 gives the whole variable domain EAGVTQFPSHSVIEKGQTVTLRCDPISGHDNLYWYRRVMGKEIKFLLHFVKESKQDESGMPNNRFLAERTGGTYSTLKVQPAELEDSGVYFCASRRGAGNHIQYFGAGTRLSVL.

The rearrangement links TRBV10-3 to TRBJ2-1; D perhaps matches TRBD1 (6 bases). The end of the DNA aligns better with TRBJ2-7, so the J call may be wrong. CDR1 ENHRY and CDR2 SYGVKD come from the germline V gene. The CDR3 runs to 11 residues. The CDR3 DNA follows: TGTGCCATCAGTACAGGGAACGAGCAGTACTTC. Translating it yields CAISTGNEQYF.

The J gene is TRBJ1-1, the V gene TRBV20-1, with 10 bases lining up with TRBD1. Germline values: CDR1 DFQATT, CDR2 SNEGSKA (reference sequence). J gave up 10 bases and V 1 base, and 12 bases lay outside the gene matches. CDR3 length: 15 amino acids. CDR3 amino acids: CSARASGQGFATAFF. CDR3 bases: TGCAGTGCTAGAGCCTCGGGACAGGGGTTTGCGACAGCTTTCTTT.